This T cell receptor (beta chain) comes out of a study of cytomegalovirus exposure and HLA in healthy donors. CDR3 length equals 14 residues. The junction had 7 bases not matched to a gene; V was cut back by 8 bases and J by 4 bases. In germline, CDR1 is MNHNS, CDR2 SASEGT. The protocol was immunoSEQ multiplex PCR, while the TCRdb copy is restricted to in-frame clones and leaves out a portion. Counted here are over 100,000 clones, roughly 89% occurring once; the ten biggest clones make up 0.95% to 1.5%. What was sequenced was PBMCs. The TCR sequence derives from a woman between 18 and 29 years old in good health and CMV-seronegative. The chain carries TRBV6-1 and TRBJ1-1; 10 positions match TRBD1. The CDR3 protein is CASATGGVSTEAFF. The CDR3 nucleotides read TGTGCCAGCGCGACAGGGGGCGTTTCCACTGAAGCTTTCTTT.